The source of this T cell receptor beta chain is a study of cytomegalovirus exposure and HLA in healthy donors. A multiplex PCR was run with 60 Vbeta primers and 13 Jbeta primers. The table came from immunoSEQ multiplex PCR; TCRdb's copy has only in-frame clones and leaves some out. The table records 100,000 to 150,000 clones, approximately 17% of them present only once. V lost 0 bases and J lost 3; bases outside the gene matches: 7. This CDR3 has 17 amino acids. Germline-derived CDR1 and CDR2 are LGHNA and YSLEER. The chain has TRBV4-3 and TRBJ2-1; 8 nucleotides agree with TRBD2. Sequencing was done on a sample of PBMCs. This TCR came from a female donor in good health and CMV-seropositive. As DNA, the CDR3 is TGCGCCAGCAGCCAAGACTCCCGGGGGGGGGACTACAATGAGCAGTTCTTC. Translating it yields CASSQDSRGGDYNEQFF.